Presented here are 20 T cell receptor beta chains from one specimen sequenced in a study of shared clonotypes between healthy human individuals. Measured with immunoSEQ multiplex PCR; TCRdb has only the in-frame clones, and not every one. The sample has 1.4 million or so clones; approximately 98.5% are singletons. The sequenced sample consisted of naive CD4+ T cells sorted from blood. This sample's subset: CD45RA+ positively selected. The receptors come from a man aged 30 to 45 in good health.

The chain recombines TRBV25-1 with TRBJ2-4, with D possibly TRBD1 on 5 matching bases. The germline V gene has CDR1 MGHDK and CDR2 SYGVNS. The ends were cut back, 2 bases at V and 6 bases at J, with 11 bases in the middle. This CDR3 is built from 14 residues. CDR3 region: CASSEQGVGNIQYF. In nucleotides, the CDR3 is TGTGCCAGCAGTGAACAGGGTGTAGGAAACATTCAGTACTTC.

The chain couples TRBV5-4 to TRBJ2-7; D might be TRBD1 or TRBD2, each matching 5 bases. The CDR3 loop spans 14 amino acids. The germline V gene has CDR1 SGHNT and CDR2 YYREEE (reference sequence). Deletions cut 4 bases from V and 5 bases from J, with 16 bases between. CDR3: CASSQGPLTHEQYF. CDR3 nucleotides: TGTGCCAGCAGCCAGGGACCTTTAACCCACGAGCAGTACTTC.

The chain employs TRBV28 and TRBJ2-1; D possibly corresponds to TRBD2 (5 bases). Germline V gene lookup returns CDR1 MDHEN and CDR2 SYDVKM. V lost 6 bases to trimming and J lost 10 bases, with 16 bases between them. The CDR3 loop spans 13 amino acids. The CDR3 protein is CASRVPARREQFF. CDR3 DNA sequence: TGTGCCAGCAGGGTGCCTGCAAGGAGGGAGCAGTTCTTC.

The J gene is TRBJ2-7, the V gene TRBV15; a weak D match, TRBD2 (5 bases). V lost 11 bases and J lost 0, with 20 bases in between. CDR1 and CDR2 (germline): LNHNV, YYDKDF (reference sequence). CDR3 length equals 15 residues. The DNA of the CDR3 is TGTGCCGTCAGCGAGATAGCGATGAGCTCCTACGAGCAGTACTTC. It specifies CAVSEIAMSSYEQYF.

The chain has TRBV6-1 and TRBJ1-5; D not certain. The CDR3 extends over 14 amino acids. V lost 1 base to trimming and J lost 5 bases, with 9 bases between them. Germline V gene sequence: CDR1 MNHNS, CDR2 SASEGT. The chain's CDR3 is CASSEVDGDQPQHF. CDR3 in DNA: TGTGCCAGCAGTGAAGTTGACGGGGATCAGCCCCAGCATTTT.

This clone appeared once. CDR3 region: CASSILTGVAFF. In DNA form, the CDR3 reads TGTGCCAGCAGCATACTGACAGGAGTAGCTTTCTTT. The chain has TRBV5-8 and TRBJ1-1, with D perhaps matching TRBD1 (6 bases). Deletions cut 4 bases from V and 10 bases from J, with 14 bases between. The CDR3 has 12 residues. In germline, CDR1 is SGHTS, CDR2 YDEGEE. The variable domain in full, with the rest retrieved from reference TRBV5-8 and TRBJ1-1, is EAGVTQSPTHLIKTRGQQATLRCSPISGHTSVYWYQQALGLGLQFLLWYDEGEERNRGNFPPRFSGRQFPNYSSELNVNALELEDSALYLCASSILTGVAFFGQGTRLTVV.

DNA of the CDR3: TGTGCCAGCAGACTCTGGGGCGGCTACACCTTC. It yields the protein CASRLWGGYTF. The chain has TRBV5-4 and TRBJ1-2, with D maybe TRBD1 (5 bases). Germline values: CDR1 SGHNT, CDR2 YYREEE (reference sequence). Trimming removed 5 bases from V and 8 bases from J, with 10 bases in between. This CDR3 region has 11 residues.

This chain connects TRBV28 to TRBJ2-1; D is unresolved. V was cut by 3 bases and J by 8 bases, with 17 bases left in between. The CDR3 sequence is 15 residues long. CDR1 is MDHEN, CDR2 SYDVKM, per germline. This chain's CDR3 is CASSFGLIATHEQFF. The CDR3 region has the DNA TGTGCCAGCAGTTTTGGCCTCATAGCAACCCATGAGCAGTTCTTC.

With regard to this clone: In the same sample, other DNA sequences code for this CDR3. This sequence joins TRBV19 and TRBJ2-5; TRBD1 matches at 8 bases. Germline loops: CDR1 LNHDA, CDR2 SQIVND (reference sequence). V lost 6 bases and J lost 5; bases outside the gene matches: 2. The CDR3 extends over 12 amino acids. The CDR3 nucleotides are TGTGCCAGTAGCACAGGGGGGGAGACCCAGTACTTC. This encodes CASSTGGETQYF.

The J gene is TRBJ2-5, the V gene TRBV10-2, with D possibly TRBD2 on 6 matching bases. The ends were cut back, 6 bases at V and 1 base at J, with 15 bases in the middle. The CDR3 has 15 amino acids. CDR1 and CDR2 from the germline V gene are WSHSY and SAAADI. Here the CDR3 DNA reads TGCGCCAGCAGGAGAGTAGCGGAAACCCAAGAGACCCAGTACTTC. It yields the protein CASRRVAETQETQYF.

As concerns this clone: The same CDR3 can be traced to other DNA sequences in this sample. This chain joins TRBV11-2 and TRBJ2-5; D not certain. The germline V gene encodes CDR1 SGHAT and CDR2 FQNNGV. V dropped 1 base and J dropped 1 base, with 7 bases sitting between them. The CDR3 covers 14 residues. The CDR3 DNA sequence: TGTGCCAGCAGCTTAGGCTGGGGCCAAGAGACCCAGTACTTC. The encoded protein is CASSLGWGQETQYF.

V gene TRBV7-8 combines with J gene TRBJ1-1, with D unclear. This CDR3 comprises 11 residues. The germline V and J ends were trimmed by 2 bases and 3 bases, with 1 base remaining between them. Per the germline V gene, CDR1 is SGHVS and CDR2 is FQNEAQ. CDR3 nucleotide sequence: TGTGCCAGCAGCTTATACACTGAAGCTTTCTTT. This gives the protein CASSLYTEAFF.

The chain has TRBV9 and TRBJ2-5; TRBD1 might be the D (6 bases). Germline V gene data show CDR1 as SGDLS and CDR2 as YYNGEE. This CDR3 contains 13 residues. V lost 4 bases and J 2 bases, leaving 9 bases between the germline ends. The CDR3 sequence: CASSLGQQETQYF. The CDR3 DNA is TGTGCCAGCAGCCTAGGACAGCAAGAGACCCAGTACTTC. Using reference TRBV9 and TRBJ2-5 for the parts outside the CDR3, the full variable domain is DSGVTQTPKHLITATGQRVTLRCSPRSGDLSVYWYQQSLDQGLQFLIQYYNGEERAKGNILERFSAQQFPDLHSELNLSSLELGDSALYFCASSLGQQETQYFGPGTRLLVL.

The V and J genes are TRBV5-1 and TRBJ1-5, with a weak D call TRBD1 (5 bases). The CDR3 spans 16 residues. Trimming left V 0 bases short and J 2 bases short, with 12 bases between. CDR1 is SGHRS, CDR2 YFSETQ, per germline. CDR3 region: CASSLVPGVGNQPQHF. CDR3 nucleotides: TGCGCCAGCAGCTTGGTTCCGGGGGTTGGCAATCAGCCCCAGCATTTT. Using reference TRBV5-1 and TRBJ1-5 for the parts outside the CDR3, the full variable domain is KAGVTQTPRYLIKTRGQQVTLSCSPISGHRSVSWYQQTPGQGLQFLFEYFSETQRNKGNFPGRFSGRQFSNSRSEMNVSTLELGDSALYLCASSLVPGVGNQPQHFGDGTRLSIL.

This rearrangement joins TRBV28 to TRBJ2-5; possibly TRBD1 for D (5 bases). Germline V gives CDR1 MDHEN, CDR2 SYDVKM. V was cut by 6 bases and J by 8 bases, with 13 bases left in between. CDR3 length equals 12 residues. This CDR3 is CASSAGFPTQYF. CDR3 in DNA: TGTGCCAGCAGCGCAGGGTTCCCTACCCAGTACTTC.

The CDR3 reads CASSAGLAATQYF. CDR3 sequence (DNA): TGTGCCAGTAGCGCGGGACTAGCGGCCACGCAGTATTTT. The J gene is TRBJ2-3, the V gene TRBV19; 11 bases are a match to TRBD2. V lost 6 bases to trimming and J lost 9 bases; unmatched junction nucleotides: 5. The germline gives CDR1 LNHDA, CDR2 SQIVND (reference sequence). This CDR3 spans 13 amino acids.

This chain joins TRBV25-1 and TRBJ2-1; 8 nucleotides align to TRBD2. In germline, CDR1 is MGHDK, CDR2 SYGVNS. Germline trimming cut 6 bases from V and 0 bases from J; bases unmatched to any gene: 1. The CDR3 sequence is 14 residues long. The CDR3 is CASRSGSSYNEQFF. The CDR3 nucleotides are TGTGCCAGCAGAAGCGGGAGCTCCTACAATGAGCAGTTCTTC. The full variable domain, its missing parts supplied by reference TRBV25-1 and TRBJ2-1, is EADIYQTPRYLVIGTGKKITLECSQTMGHDKMYWYQQDPGMELHLIHYSYGVNSTEKGDLSSESTVSRIRTEHFPLTLESARPSHTSQYLCASRSGSSYNEQFFGPGTRLTVL.

The chain carries TRBV7-2 and TRBJ2-7; 7 bases are a match to TRBD2. The trim removed 3 bases at V and 5 bases at J, leaving 1 base unmatched. The length of the CDR3 is 12 residues. The germline CDR1 and CDR2 sequences are SGHTA and FQGNSA. The CDR3 nucleotides read TGTGCCAGCAGCTTTGCGGGAGACGAGCAGTACTTC. Translation: CASSFAGDEQYF.

The CDR3 DNA follows: TGTGCCACCAGCCGGGCCGGGGAGCCCTACGAGCAGTACTTC. This translates into CATSRAGEPYEQYF. The chain uses TRBV15 and TRBJ2-7, with D perhaps matching TRBD2 (5 bases). Trimming cost V 5 bases and J 2 bases, with 13 bases left between them. The CDR3 covers 14 residues. The germline gives CDR1 LNHNV, CDR2 YYDKDF (reference sequence).

The chain employs TRBV6-6 and TRBJ2-7; D perhaps matches TRBD1 (5 bases). This CDR3 region has 15 residues. V was cut by 6 bases and J by 3 bases, with 18 bases left in between. Germline-derived CDR1 and CDR2 are MNHNY and SVGAGI (reference sequence). The chain's CDR3 is CASRKPTGVHYEQYF. In DNA form, the CDR3 reads TGTGCCAGCAGGAAACCCACAGGAGTGCACTACGAGCAGTACTTC.